This TCR beta chain was observed in a study of CD8 T cells in Susac syndrome. Reverse transcription of about 0.5 to 1 ug RNA was carried out with random hexamers. An immunoSEQ multiplex PCR generated amplified TCR beta CDR3 products spanning 54 Vbeta and 13 Jbeta. TCRdb recomputed calls from the immunoSEQ multiplex PCR reads with MiXCR, one row per CDR3 protein. The repertoire consists of around 140,000 distinct CDR3 sequences, with around 94% occurring once and the leading ten covering under 0.095%. TEMRA cells were FACS-enriched, while CD8+ and CD4+ T cells were negatively isolated. Germline V CDR1 and CDR2: SGHNT, YYREEE (reference sequence). CDR3 length: 17 amino acids. With 3 bases clipped from V and 2 bases from J, the junction kept 6 bases outside the gene matches.

This chain connects TRBV5-4 to TRBJ2-6; 9 bases fit TRBD1. This sequence was found in a human donor in good health. The sample comprised CD4+ T cells from PBMCs. CDR3: CASSSKQGAPGANVLTF. DNA for the CDR3: TGTGCCAGCAGCTCCAAACAGGGGGCGCCTGGGGCCAACGTCCTGACTTTC.